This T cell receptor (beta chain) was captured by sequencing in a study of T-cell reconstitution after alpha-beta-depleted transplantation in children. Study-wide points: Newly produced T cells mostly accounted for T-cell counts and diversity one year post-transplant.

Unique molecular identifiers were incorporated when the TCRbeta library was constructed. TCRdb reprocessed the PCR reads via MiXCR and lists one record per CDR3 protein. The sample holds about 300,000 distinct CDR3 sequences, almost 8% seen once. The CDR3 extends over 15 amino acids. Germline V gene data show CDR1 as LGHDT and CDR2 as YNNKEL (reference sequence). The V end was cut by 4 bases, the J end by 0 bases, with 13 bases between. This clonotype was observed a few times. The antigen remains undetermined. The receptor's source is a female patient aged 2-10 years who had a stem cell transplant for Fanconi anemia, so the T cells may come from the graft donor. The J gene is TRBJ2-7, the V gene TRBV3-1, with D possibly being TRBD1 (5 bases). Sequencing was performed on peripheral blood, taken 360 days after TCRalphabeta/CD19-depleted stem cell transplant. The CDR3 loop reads CASSRYRRSSYEQYF. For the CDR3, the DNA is TGTGCCAGCAGCCGTTACAGGCGGAGCTCCTACGAGCAGTACTTC.